One sample yielded the 23 T cell receptor beta chains listed below, sequenced in a study of graft-versus-host responses after intestinal transplantation. Assay: immunoSEQ multiplex PCR; the TCRdb copy retains only in-frame clones and omits some. The sample holds over 120,000 clones, around 90% seen once. Their cognate antigens are unknown. The sequences come from unstimulated CD4+ T cells sorted from spleen or lymph node cells, collected before intestinal transplant. The source is a human donor who received an intestinal transplant.

The chain links TRBV11-3 to TRBJ2-2, with D possibly TRBD2 on 5 matching bases. Per germline, CDR1 SGHNT and CDR2 YENEEA. This CDR3 spans 14 amino acids. V was shortened by 4 bases and J by 5 bases, with 11 bases between the two germline ends. CDR3 loop: CASSSLARTGELFF. The CDR3 DNA reads TGTGCCAGCAGCTCCTTAGCGAGGACCGGGGAGCTGTTTTTT.

The chain links TRBV19 to TRBJ2-1; D perhaps matches TRBD2 (6 bases). Germline-derived CDR1 and CDR2 are LNHDA and SQIVND (reference sequence). The CDR3 spans 14 residues. The V end was cut by 5 bases, the J end by 7 bases, with 15 bases between. The CDR3 DNA follows: TGTGCCAGTAGTCCCCTGGCGGGGCCGAATGAGCAGTTCTTC. It encodes CASSPLAGPNEQFF.

The chain links TRBV10-1 to TRBJ2-7; 11 nucleotides line up with TRBD1. Unmatched junction bases numbered 11, after V lost 5 bases and J lost 2 bases. CDR3 size: 17 residues. The germline CDR1 and CDR2 sequences are WNHNN and SYGVQD (reference sequence). CDR3 DNA sequence: TGCGCCAGCAGTTGCCCCCTCCGGGACAGGGGGACCTACGAGCAGTACTTC. Protein: CASSCPLRDRGTYEQYF.

The gene calls are TRBV18 and TRBJ2-1; D assignment may be TRBD1 or TRBD2 (5 bases each). The CDR3 has 18 amino acids. Trimming shortened V by 3 bases and J by 0 bases, and 18 bases separated the two germline ends. Looked up from germline, CDR1 is KGHSH and CDR2 is LQKENI. CDR3 loop: CASSPLQEASSSYNEQFF. The CDR3 coding sequence is TGTGCCAGCTCACCTCTACAGGAGGCTTCAAGCTCCTACAATGAGCAGTTCTTC.

The V gene is TRBV10-1, the J gene TRBJ1-1, with D possibly matching TRBD1 (6 bases). The germline V gene has CDR1 WNHNN and CDR2 SYGVQD (reference sequence). This CDR3 has 13 amino acids. The germline V and J ends were trimmed by 3 bases and 5 bases, with 10 bases remaining between them. This chain's CDR3 is CASSDGGRTEAFF. The CDR3 nucleotides are TGCGCCAGCAGTGACGGGGGGCGGACTGAAGCTTTCTTT.

This CDR3 is CASSRDREGLAKNIQYF. The CDR3 DNA follows: TGCGCCAGCAGCCGGGACAGGGAGGGACTAGCCAAAAACATTCAGTACTTC. The rearrangement joins TRBV5-1 to TRBJ2-4, with TRBD1 matching over 9 bases. The CDR3 is 17 residues long. Trimming took 4 bases from V and 0 from J; bases not matched to a gene: 8. From germline, CDR1 is SGHRS and CDR2 YFSETQ.

The chain recombines TRBV7-3 with TRBJ2-3, with 11 bases fitting TRBD2. Germline assignment: CDR1 SGHTA and CDR2 FQGTGA. The V and J ends lost 2 bases and 4 bases, in that order; junction bases with no gene match: 2. CDR3 length: 15 amino acids. The CDR3 DNA follows: TGTGCCAGCAGCTTACTAGCGGGAGGCCCAGATACGCAGTATTTT. This codes for CASSLLAGGPDTQYF. Full variable domain (missing parts from reference TRBV7-3 and TRBJ2-3): GAGVSQTPSNKVTEKGKYVELRCDPISGHTALYWYRQSLGQGPEFLIYFQGTGAADDSGLPNDRFFAVRPEGSVSTLKIQRTERGDSAVYLCASSLLAGGPDTQYFGPGTRLTVL.

V is TRBV5-1 and J is TRBJ1-4, with TRBD1 identical over 9 bases. V lost 5 bases to trimming and J lost 3 bases; unmatched junction nucleotides: 5. Germline V gene data show CDR1 as SGHRS and CDR2 as YFSETQ. The CDR3 length is 15 residues. CDR3 nucleotides: TGCGCCAGCAGGACCACAGGGGGCTCTAATGAAAAACTGTTTTTT. Its protein product is CASRTTGGSNEKLFF. The variable domain in full, completed from reference TRBV5-1 and TRBJ1-4, reads KAGVTQTPRYLIKTRGQQVTLSCSPISGHRSVSWYQQTPGQGLQFLFEYFSETQRNKGNFPGRFSGRQFSNSRSEMNVSTLELGDSALYLCASRTTGGSNEKLFFGSGTQLSVL.

The chain employs TRBV6-5 and TRBJ2-7, with D tentatively TRBD1 (6 bases). V lost 7 bases and J lost 5, with 15 bases in between. Germline V lookup: CDR1 MNHEY, CDR2 SVGAGI. The CDR3 sequence is 13 residues long. The CDR3 DNA sequence: TGTGCCAGCAAAACACAGGGTTTCCACGAGCAGTACTTC. It yields the protein CASKTQGFHEQYF.

The rearrangement links TRBV7-8 to TRBJ2-5; D ambiguous. V lost 5 bases and J lost 5, with 9 bases in between. Germline V gives CDR1 SGHVS, CDR2 FQNEAQ. The CDR3 is 12 residues long. Written as DNA, the CDR3 is TGTGCCAGCAGCGCCACCGGGGAGACCCAGTACTTC. This encodes CASSATGETQYF.

The rearrangement joins TRBV2 to TRBJ1-5; D not resolved. V was clipped by 5 bases and J by 2 bases, with 4 bases between them. Per germline, CDR1 SNHLY and CDR2 FYNNEI. The CDR3 sequence is 12 residues long. The CDR3 sequence is CASSRGNQPQHF. Here the CDR3 DNA reads TGTGCCAGCAGTCGGGGCAATCAGCCCCAGCATTTT. Full variable domain (missing parts from reference TRBV2 and TRBJ1-5): EPEVTQTPSHQVTQMGQEVILRCVPISNHLYFYWYRQILGQKVEFLVSFYNNEISEKSEIFDDQFSVERPDGSNFTLKIRSTKLEDSAMYFCASSRGNQPQHFGDGTRLSIL.

This chain uses TRBV27 with TRBJ1-6; D is undetermined. Trimming shortened V by 0 bases and J by 4 bases, and 4 bases separated the two germline ends. Germline V gives CDR1 MNHEY, CDR2 SMNVEV (reference sequence). This CDR3 is built from 14 residues. The CDR3 region is CASSLSGYNSPLHF. DNA of the CDR3: TGTGCCAGCAGTTTATCGGGTTATAATTCACCCCTCCACTTT.

The rearrangement uses TRBV2 and TRBJ1-1, with 9 bases matching TRBD1. CDR3 size: 16 residues. Trimming cost V 6 bases and J 1 base; bases outside gene matches: 9. Germline CDR1 reads SNHLY; CDR2 reads FYNNEI. The CDR3 DNA sequence: TGTGCCAGCAGAGGGACAGGGACACCGAGGAACACTGAAGCTTTCTTT. As protein: CASRGTGTPRNTEAFF.

The rearrangement uses TRBV7-9 and TRBJ2-3, with D perhaps matching TRBD1 (5 bases). With 6 bases removed from V and 0 bases from J, the gap between germline ends came to 19 bases. The length of the CDR3 is 17 residues. Germline CDR1 is SEHNR and CDR2 is FQNEAQ (reference sequence). The chain's CDR3 is CASSKLATELSTDTQYF. CDR3 coding DNA: TGTGCCAGCAGTAAGCTCGCGACAGAACTTAGCACAGATACGCAGTATTTT.

The chain carries TRBV18 and TRBJ2-5; perhaps D is TRBD1 or TRBD2 (6 bases each). The CDR3 length is 14 residues. CDR1 and CDR2 (germline): KGHSH, LQKENI. V shed 4 bases and J shed 3 bases, with 12 bases lying between them. In DNA form, the CDR3 reads TGTGCCAGCTCACGGAGGGGGGAGGAAGAGACCCAGTACTTC. Its protein is CASSRRGEEETQYF.

The J gene is TRBJ2-7, the V gene TRBV5-5; D is undetermined. Germline lookup yields CDR1 SGHKS and CDR2 YYEKEE (reference sequence). Trimming took off 0 bases at V and 2 bases at J, with 6 bases between the two ends. This CDR3 region has 13 residues. DNA of the CDR3: TGTGCCAGCAGCTTGGCCTATCCCTACGAGCAGTACTTC. Its translation: CASSLAYPYEQYF.

The chain employs TRBV30 and TRBJ1-2, with D hard to call. The CDR3 spans 13 residues. Germline CDR1 reads GTSNPN; CDR2 reads SVGIG (reference sequence). The ends were cut back, 0 bases at V and 6 bases at J, with 11 bases in the middle. CDR3 amino acids: CAWSVLRVDGYTF. DNA for the CDR3: TGTGCCTGGAGTGTACTGCGGGTAGATGGCTACACCTTC.

This chain uses TRBV7-2 with TRBJ2-4; D is possibly TRBD1 or TRBD2 (6 bases each). The CDR3 contains 14 residues. Germline V gene sequence: CDR1 SGHTA, CDR2 FQGNSA. Trimming shortened V by 4 bases and J by 7 bases, and 14 bases separated the two germline ends. For the CDR3, the DNA is TGTGCCAGCAGCTCAACCCCCGGGGGCAACATTCAGTACTTC. Protein sequence: CASSSTPGGNIQYF.

The chain links TRBV19 to TRBJ1-2; D ambiguous. V was cut by 1 base and J by 8 bases, with 11 bases left in between. Germline-derived CDR1 and CDR2 are LNHDA and SQIVND (reference sequence). There are 13 residues in the CDR3. The DNA of the CDR3 is TGTGCCAGTAGTATAGGGTATCCTCAAGGCTACACCTTC. Its protein product is CASSIGYPQGYTF.

This chain uses TRBV2 with TRBJ2-1; D possibly matches TRBD1 or TRBD2 (5 bases each). V was pared by 2 bases and J by 5 bases, with 10 bases between. Germline-derived CDR1 and CDR2 are SNHLY and FYNNEI. The CDR3 consists of 14 residues. CDR3 nucleotide sequence: TGTGCCAGCAGTGAATTGGGGGAGCACAATGAGCAGTTCTTC. Its protein product is CASSELGEHNEQFF.

The chain uses TRBV7-8 and TRBJ2-5, with D maybe TRBD2 (5 bases). The J call may be incorrect, as the DNA end agrees better with TRBJ2-7. Germline CDR1 and CDR2: SGHVS and FQNEAQ. The CDR3 is made up of 17 amino acids. In nucleotides, the CDR3 is TGTGCCAGCAGCTTAGTAGGCGGGTGGTCATCGGGATACGAGCAGTACTTC. It translates to CASSLVGGWSSGYEQYF.

The table lists this clone with a count of one. Distinct nucleotide sequences in the sample also encode this CDR3. The gene calls are TRBV27 and TRBJ1-2; 7 bases are shared with TRBD1. This CDR3 has 16 residues. Germline assignment: CDR1 MNHEY and CDR2 SMNVEV (reference sequence). With 5 bases clipped from V and 8 bases from J, the junction kept 17 bases outside the gene matches. CDR3: CASSLRTGVSPYGYTF. CDR3 bases: TGTGCCAGCAGTCTCCGGACAGGCGTATCACCGTACGGCTACACCTTC.

The chain combines TRBV30 with TRBJ1-5; TRBD1 aligns across 11 bases. The CDR3 has 14 amino acids. Per germline, CDR1 GTSNPN and CDR2 SVGIG (reference sequence). The junction had 7 bases not matched to a gene; V was cut back by 8 bases and J by 4 bases. The CDR3 DNA reads TGTGCCGCTGGGACAGGGGGAAGAAATCAGCCCCAGCATTTT. This codes for CAAGTGGRNQPQHF.